This is a list of T cell receptor beta chains from one sample in a study of shared clonotypes between healthy human individuals. Here immunoSEQ multiplex PCR was the method, and the copy in TCRdb shows in-frame clones only, minus some. The sample lists about 1.5 million clones; roughly 96% were seen once. Sequencing was carried out using naive CD4+ T cells sorted from blood. These TCRs come from a man younger than 40 in good health. Each CDR3 is given with its conserved first and last residue. Clone size appears in some rows only: once, few, many, or a class for an expanded clone.

clone size: once; V gene: TRBV2; J gene: TRBJ2-2; CDR3 protein: CASSEVLGIAGELFF
clone size: NA; V gene: TRBV2; J gene: TRBJ1-2; CDR3 protein: CASRRQGDINYGYTF
clone size: NA; V gene: TRBV5-4; J gene: TRBJ2-1; CDR3 protein: CASSFGGGRDEQFF
clone size: NA; V gene: TRBV10-3; J gene: TRBJ2-2; CDR3 protein: CAIRTSTNGDTGELFF
clone size: NA; V gene: TRBV6-6; J gene: TRBJ1-1; CDR3 protein: CASRGGEAFF
clone size: NA; V gene: TRBV15; J gene: TRBJ2-1; CDR3 protein: CATSTLISGRGTYNEQFF
clone size: NA; V gene: TRBV9; J gene: TRBJ1-2; CDR3 protein: CASSPGLKGYGYTF
clone size: once; V gene: TRBV6-1; J gene: TRBJ2-3; CDR3 protein: CASGGRGQGARDTQYF
clone size: NA; V gene: TRBV19; J gene: TRBJ1-2; CDR3 protein: CASRALIRPNYGYTF
clone size: NA; V gene: TRBV19; J gene: TRBJ2-7; CDR3 protein: CASSPSPSIDDEQYF
clone size: NA; V gene: TRBV7-9; J gene: TRBJ1-5; CDR3 protein: CASSLALGDQPQHF
clone size: NA; V gene: TRBV27; J gene: TRBJ2-7; CDR3 protein: CASKRDSTYYEQYF
clone size: NA; V gene: TRBV2; J gene: TRBJ2-7; CDR3 protein: CASRGDGGEQYF
clone size: once; V gene: TRBV28; J gene: TRBJ2-5; CDR3 protein: CASSLTWAAETQYF
clone size: NA; V gene: TRBV27; J gene: TRBJ2-3; CDR3 protein: CASSSSGSTDTQYF
clone size: few; V gene: TRBV10-2; J gene: TRBJ2-1; CDR3 protein: CASSVVNEQFF
clone size: NA; V gene: TRBV28; J gene: TRBJ1-5; CDR3 protein: CASSTDSYQPQHF
clone size: NA; V gene: TRBV2; J gene: TRBJ2-1; CDR3 protein: CASSERVFGVAYNEQFF
clone size: NA; V gene: TRBV28; J gene: TRBJ2-7; CDR3 protein: CVSRDDSYEQYF
clone size: NA; V gene: TRBV7-3; J gene: TRBJ2-2; CDR3 protein: CASSLNPGATGELFF
clone size: NA; V gene: TRBV18; J gene: TRBJ2-5; CDR3 protein: CASSLSGPGETQYF
clone size: NA; V gene: TRBV7-6; J gene: TRBJ2-5; CDR3 protein: CASSSMNAETQYF